This T cell receptor beta chain was recovered during a study of CD8 T cells in Susac syndrome (dated by TCRdb to the late 2010s). Broadly, across the study: The study used repertoire sequencing to test whether antigen drove CD8+ T cell activation and differentiation in Susac syndrome. The study compared CD8+ T cell repertoire clonality among 11 to 12 healthy donors, some 14 Susac syndrome patients and approximately 16 multiple sclerosis patients. General conclusions and limits of the study: The number of individuals in the TCR sequencing and HLA analysis was recognized as being relatively small.

V is clipped by 4 bases and J by 5 bases, and the sequence between their germline boundaries is 12 bases long. The cysteine opens and the phenylalanine closes a CDR3 of 14 amino acids. The sequence is cut down to CDR3 DNA, 42 bases in frame from base 1. High-throughput TCR beta sequencing profiled peripheral blood CD8+ and CD4+ T cells from healthy donors, Susac syndrome patients and multiple sclerosis patients. Healthy donors were age- and sex-matched controls. Bulk CD8+ and CD4+ T cells were purified by magnetic negative isolation, while CD8+ TEMRA cells were enriched using FACS. Blood was drawn into EDTA tubes, processed within 24 hours, and PBMCs were isolated by density gradient centrifugation. PBMCs intended for TCR sequencing were cryopreserved in liquid nitrogen and were subsequently thawed in a 37 degrees C water bath. The sorted or isolated CD4+, CD8+ and CD8+ TEMRA cells had a purity of 90% or higher.

RNA was extracted using the RNeasy kit, and roughly 0.45 to 1 microgram was reverse transcribed with random hexamers. TCR beta CDR3 regions were amplified with the immunoSEQ multiplex PCR assay covering 54 Vbeta and 13 Jbeta segments. Bias from PCR amplification was corrected by using a synthetic template baseline for primer optimization and for computational correction. Processing in the source paper ran as follows. Reads were annotated to V, D and J genes per IMGT and analyzed with immunoSEQ Analyzer, keeping only productive sequences. Clonality was computed as one minus Shannon entropy normalized by log2 of the number of productive unique sequences. For each patient and control, public and private clones were evaluated within the 100 most prevalent clones. Clones were defined as Susac-specific if absent from the healthy and MS cohorts, from 1052 published viral clones and from other ImmuneACCESS disease sequences. TCRdb handled the public reads itself, with Q25 trimming in fastp and clone calling in MiXCR, and kept productive beta chains. A single entry per CDR3 protein holds the most common genes and DNA from its merged rows. For this entry, the V and J calls and clone size follow TCRdb and not the study's own pipeline. The sample includes about 140,000 distinct CDR3 sequences, with around 94% observed a single time. The ten top clones hold 0.27% of the sample.

As for this clonotype: Its cognate antigen has yet to be identified. Base qualities are not at hand, and no much larger clone is one base apart.

Sequences were obtained from CD8+ T cells from PBMCs. The chain is encoded by TRBV12-3 or TRBV12-4 joined to TRBJ2-1; the D region may be TRBD1 or TRBD2, each matching 5 bases equally. The source of this sequence is a human donor in good health. The CDR3 protein: CASSWDHPNNEQFF. The DNA sequence is as follows: TGTGCCAGCAGTTGGGACCACCCGAACAATGAGCAGTTCTTC.